These T cell receptor beta chains were read from a single sample in a study of T cells in Graves' hyperthyroidism and ophthalmopathy. TCRdb independently ran MiXCR on the multiplex PCR reads; one entry per CDR3 protein. The sample carries 650,000 to 850,000 distinct CDR3 sequences, roughly 20% recorded once. The sample comprised blood. The receptors derive from a woman aged 45-59 years with Graves' hyperthyroidism that later progressed to Graves' ophthalmopathy. The CDR3 runs from the conserved cysteine through the conserved F or W. D genes are given only for firm matches.

- TRBV6-1 CASTGTTPGGDSNTGELFF
- TRBV5-1 CASSEAGNNEQFF
TRBD2 TRBV6-1 CATERGGIGELFF
- TRBV20-1 CSARPRGYQETQYF
TRBD1 TRBV19 CASSMGGQGTYEQYF
TRBD1 TRBV18 CASSLFGTGALNTGELFF
- TRBV3-1 CASSRTDGRNYGYTF
- TRBV3-1 CASSQGQLSREQYF
TRBD1 TRBV12-3/TRBV12-4 CASSLGQGATGYTF
TRBD1 TRBV19 CASSIRTGGGSEAFF
TRBD1 TRBV2 CALRGDRGVLDEQFF